Below are 5 T cell receptor beta chains sequenced from a single sample in a study of OX40 agonist ivuxolimab in advanced cancers. Clones were read by immunoSEQ multiplex PCR, and TCRdb kept only the in-frame ones, dropping some. The repertoire holds 15,000 to 20,000 clones, with about nine tenths as singletons. The sequencing used CD4+ or CD8+ T cells sorted from blood, collected in a trial of the OX40 agonist ivuxolimab. All receptors derive from an adult with an advanced solid tumor such as melanoma, head and neck, liver or kidney cancer.

The genes are TRBV27 and TRBJ2-7; D possibly corresponds to TRBD2 (6 bases). The CDR3 totals 14 residues. In germline, CDR1 is MNHEY, CDR2 SMNVEV (reference sequence). The V end lost 4 bases, the J end lost 1 base, and 11 bases lay between the germline ends. The CDR3 reads CASSWASASYEQYF. CDR3 in DNA: TGTGCCAGCAGTTGGGCTAGCGCTTCCTACGAGCAGTACTTC.

This clone has only a few counts. The chain links TRBV6-1 to TRBJ2-2; D perhaps matches TRBD1 (5 bases). The V end was cut by 8 bases, the J end by 4 bases, with 8 bases between. This CDR3 has 12 amino acids. Germline CDR1 and CDR2: MNHNS and SASEGT. The CDR3 DNA follows: TGTGCCAGCCAGGGTTTCACCGGGGAGCTGTTTTTT. Translated, it gives CASQGFTGELFF.

This chain connects TRBV7-2 to TRBJ2-7, with 12 bases that match TRBD1. CDR3 length: 16 residues. With V trimmed by 5 bases and J by 7 bases, 12 bases remained unmatched. Germline assignment: CDR1 SGHTA and CDR2 FQGNSA. CDR3: CASSLRPGQGAGEQYF. In nucleotides, the CDR3 is TGTGCCAGCAGCCTCCGCCCGGGACAGGGGGCGGGTGAGCAGTACTTC. The full variable domain, its missing parts supplied by reference TRBV7-2 and TRBJ2-7, is GAGVSQSPSNKVTEKGKDVELRCDPISGHTALYWYRQSLGQGLEFLIYFQGNSAPDKSGLPSDRFSAERTGGSVSTLTIQRTQQEDSAVYLCASSLRPGQGAGEQYFGPGTRLTVT.

This chain uses TRBV19 with TRBJ1-2; D is unresolved. V gave up 3 bases and J gave up 8 bases, with 19 bases separating them. CDR3 size: 15 residues. CDR1 and CDR2 from the germline V gene are LNHDA and SQIVND (reference sequence). CDR3: CASSIQWTVGWGYTF. CDR3 DNA: TGTGCCAGTAGTATTCAATGGACCGTCGGTTGGGGCTACACCTTC.

The chain carries TRBV5-4 and TRBJ1-1, with 10 bases fitting TRBD1. There are 14 residues in the CDR3. V lost 3 bases, J lost 5 bases, and 4 bases stayed unmatched. CDR1 is SGHNT and CDR2 is YYREEE in the germline V gene (reference sequence). The CDR3 loop is CASSWDRGETEAFF. DNA for the CDR3: TGTGCCAGCAGCTGGGACAGGGGAGAAACTGAAGCTTTCTTT.